This T cell receptor beta chain emerged from a study of T cells after yellow fever vaccination. V lost 4 bases and J 1 base, leaving 13 bases between the germline ends. This CDR3 is 14 amino acids long. The germline V gene encodes CDR1 GTSNPN and CDR2 SVGIG (reference sequence). General study findings and limits: Clonotypes appearing in both CD4 and CD8 compartments existed, and their share was small. Reappearance after the booster was observed for most primary-vaccination clones (about 96% CD4, over 70% CD8).

A word on this clonotype: Its antigen remains unknown.

Researchers made TCR cDNA using 5'RACE template switching, and this step added a universal primer site and UMIs. TCRdb called the 5' RACE reads again in MiXCR, with one record for every CDR3 protein. Of 200,000 to 300,000 distinct CDR3 sequences in the sample, 10% to 15% were seen once. The chain couples TRBV30 to TRBJ1-2, with D possibly TRBD1 on 6 matching bases. This specimen consisted of CD4+ T cells sorted from PBMCs, obtained 45 days after the yellow fever booster vaccination. The TCR sequence derives from a man in his thirties or forties who received the YFV17D yellow fever vaccine. CDR3 coding DNA: TGTGCCTGGACAGGGGACCTCGGTAACTATGGCTACACCTTC. Protein product: CAWTGDLGNYGYTF.